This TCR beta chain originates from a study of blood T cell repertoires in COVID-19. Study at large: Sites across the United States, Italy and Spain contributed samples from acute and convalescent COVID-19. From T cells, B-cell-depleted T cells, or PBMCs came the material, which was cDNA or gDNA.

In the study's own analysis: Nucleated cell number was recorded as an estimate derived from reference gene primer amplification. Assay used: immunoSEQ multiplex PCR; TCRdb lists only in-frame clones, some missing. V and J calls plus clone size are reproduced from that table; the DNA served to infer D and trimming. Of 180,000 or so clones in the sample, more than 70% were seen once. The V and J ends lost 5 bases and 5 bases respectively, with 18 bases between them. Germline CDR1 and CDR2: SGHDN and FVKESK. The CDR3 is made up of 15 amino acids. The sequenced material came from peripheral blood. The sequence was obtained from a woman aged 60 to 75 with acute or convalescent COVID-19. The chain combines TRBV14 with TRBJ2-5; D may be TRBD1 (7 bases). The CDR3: CASSRSRGSGETQYF. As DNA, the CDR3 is TGTGCCAGCAGCAGAAGCAGGGGGAGCGGGGAGACCCAGTACTTC.